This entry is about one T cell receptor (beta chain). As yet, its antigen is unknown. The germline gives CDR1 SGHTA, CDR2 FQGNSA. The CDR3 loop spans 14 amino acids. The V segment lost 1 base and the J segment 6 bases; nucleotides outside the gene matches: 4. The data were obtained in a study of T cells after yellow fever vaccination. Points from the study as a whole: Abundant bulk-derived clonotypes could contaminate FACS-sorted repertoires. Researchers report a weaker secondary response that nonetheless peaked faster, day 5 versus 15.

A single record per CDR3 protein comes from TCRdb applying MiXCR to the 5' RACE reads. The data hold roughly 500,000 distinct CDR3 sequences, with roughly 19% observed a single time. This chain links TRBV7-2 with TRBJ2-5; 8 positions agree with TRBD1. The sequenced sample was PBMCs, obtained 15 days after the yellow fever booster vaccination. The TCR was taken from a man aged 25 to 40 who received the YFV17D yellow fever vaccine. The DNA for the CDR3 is TGTGCCAGCAGCTTAGGAGGACAGGGCCAGACCCAGTACTTC. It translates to CASSLGGQGQTQYF.